The sample holds a few counts of the clone carrying this T cell receptor (beta chain). Its antigen is not identified. TCRdb re-called the 5' RACE reads with MiXCR, one entry per CDR3 protein. Of nearly 650,000 distinct CDR3 sequences listed, 7% to 7.5% are singletons. The sample is drawn from a study of identical twins. The study, taken as a whole, reports: Among beta out-of-frame sequences, excess sharing between twins appeared weaker.

V lost 4 bases and J lost 4; bases outside the gene matches: 8. From germline, CDR1 is SGHRS and CDR2 YFSETQ. The CDR3 has 16 amino acids. The data were also submitted as part of a second study, on yellow fever vaccine responses in identical twins.

The receptor's source is a woman aged 18-29 years in good health. V usage is TRBV5-1 and J usage is TRBJ2-3, with 11 bases identical to TRBD2. The specimen was PBMCs. CDR3 sequence (DNA): TGCGCCAGCAGCCAAGGGACTAGCGGTTTTGCAGATACGCAGTATTTT. Amino acids: CASSQGTSGFADTQYF.